The clone carrying this TCR beta chain appeared many times. The antigen is unknown. Trimming shortened V by 3 bases and J by 7 bases, and 7 bases separated the two germline ends. The CDR3 has 12 amino acids. CDR1 and CDR2 from the germline V gene are MGHRA and YSYEKL. MiXCR, run by TCRdb on the 5' RACE reads, gives a single entry per CDR3 protein. The data show about 240,000 distinct CDR3 sequences, with 8.6% seen just once and approximately 6.2% held by the top ten. This sample is drawn from a study of CD8 T cells in ankylosing spondylitis. Study-wide results and limits: Clones linked to the disease showed a CD8+ phenotype. They occurred at relatively low frequencies in peripheral blood.

The specimen sequenced was blood, either unsorted or a sorted T cell fraction (not recorded which). The chain joins TRBV4-1 to TRBJ2-1; D uncertain. The receptor comes from a male donor with ankylosing spondylitis or in good health (not recorded which). In DNA, the CDR3 is TGCGCCAGCAGCCAGAAGCAGAATGAGCAGTTCTTC. Protein sequence: CASSQKQNEQFF.